This is a list of T cell receptor beta chains from one sample in a study of T cells after yellow fever vaccination. TCRdb used MiXCR to reprocess the 5' RACE reads, holding one entry per CDR3 protein. The table records 50,000 to 60,000 distinct CDR3 sequences, around 6.1% of them present only once. The input for sequencing was PBMCs, either bulk or a sorted T-cell subset (CD4+, CD8+, memory, or dextramer-sorted; not recorded which), taken on the day of the yellow fever booster vaccination. The receptor source for this set is a man aged 18 to 29 who received the YFV17D yellow fever vaccine. CDR3s include the opening cysteine and the closing phenylalanine or tryptophan. A D gene is named only where the DNA matches it firmly. For some rows the clone size is stated as once, few or many, or as a class when expanded; others skip it.

TRBV14	TRBJ1-1	-	many	CASSQWGRANTEAFF	TGTGCCAGCAGCCAATGGGGCAGGGCGAACACTGAAGCTTTCTTT
TRBV5-1	TRBJ2-5	-	many	CASSDPQETQYF	TGCGCCAGCAGCGACCCCCAAGAGACCCAGTACTTC
TRBV18	TRBJ2-2	-	-	CASSTSQWELFF	TGTGCCAGCTCAACCTCCCAGTGGGAGCTGTTTTTT
TRBV11-3	TRBJ2-1	-	few	CASSLAPNELQFF	TGTGCCAGCAGCTTAGCCCCGAACGAACTGCAGTTCTTC
TRBV27	TRBJ1-5	-	-	CASATRIGDQPQHF	TGTGCCAGCGCCACCCGGATCGGGGATCAGCCCCAGCATTTT
TRBV7-2	TRBJ2-7	TRBD1	many	CASSMDRGTYEQYF	TGTGCCAGCAGCATGGACAGGGGTACCTACGAGCAGTACTTC
TRBV5-5	TRBJ2-5	-	-	CASSSGTNQETQYF	TGTGCCAGCAGCTCCGGGACGAACCAAGAGACCCAGTACTTC
TRBV6-2/TRBV6-3	TRBJ2-2	-	-	CASSYEQTNTGELFF	TGTGCCAGCAGTTATGAACAGACGAACACCGGGGAGCTGTTTTTT
TRBV13	TRBJ2-1	-	-	CASRAGGGEQFF	TGTGCCAGCAGAGCCGGAGGGGGTGAGCAGTTCTTC
TRBV20-1	TRBJ2-5	-	-	CSDLTYQETQYF	TGCAGTGATTTGACGTACCAAGAGACCCAGTACTTC
TRBV20-1	TRBJ1-5	-	many	CSASPRNSNQPQHF	TGCAGTGCTAGTCCGAGAAATAGCAATCAGCCCCAGCATTTT
TRBV6-2/TRBV6-3	TRBJ2-3	TRBD1	few	CATGQTTDTQYF	TGTGCCACGGGACAGACCACAGATACGCAGTATTTT
TRBV7-2	TRBJ2-1	-	-	CASSPPLTSYNEQFF	TGTGCCAGCAGCCCGCCTCTTACGTCCTACAATGAGCAGTTCTTC
TRBV29-1	TRBJ2-7	-	many	CSVVGNTLPYEQYF	TGCAGCGTTGTAGGGAATACCCTACCCTACGAGCAGTACTTC
TRBV9	TRBJ2-5	-	few	CASSVGAGETQYF	TGTGCCAGCAGCGTGGGGGCGGGAGAGACCCAGTACTTC
TRBV5-1	TRBJ1-1	TRBD1	-	CASSIGQGETEAFF	TGCGCCAGCAGCATCGGACAGGGAGAAACTGAAGCTTTCTTT
TRBV12-3/TRBV12-4	TRBJ2-5	-	many	CASSPPGPSQETQYF	TGTGCCAGCAGTCCACCGGGGCCGAGCCAAGAGACCCAGTACTTC
TRBV6-2/TRBV6-3	TRBJ2-4	-	many	CASTKRGEVVAKNIQYF	TGTGCCAGCACCAAACGAGGGGAGGTCGTGGCCAAAAACATTCAGTACTTC
TRBV5-1	TRBJ2-3	-	many	CASSGGSSTDTQYF	TGCGCCAGCTCCGGAGGATCTAGCACAGATACGCAGTATTTT
TRBV3-1	TRBJ2-2	-	-	CASSQGRIRAGELFF	TGTGCCAGCAGCCAAGGGAGGATACGGGCCGGGGAGCTGTTTTTT
TRBV13	TRBJ1-5	-	-	CASSLKRSNQPQHF	TGTGCCAGCAGCTTAAAGCGGTCCAATCAGCCCCAGCATTTT
TRBV6-5	TRBJ1-1	TRBD1	many	CASSAGTGGQAFF	TGTGCCAGCAGCGCCGGGACAGGGGGACAAGCTTTCTTT
TRBV6-2/TRBV6-3	TRBJ1-5	-	few	CASSYKSAIQPQHF	TGTGCCAGCAGTTACAAATCTGCCATTCAGCCCCAGCATTTT
TRBV7-9	TRBJ1-2	TRBD1	few	CASSPPRDSYNYGYTF	TGTGCCAGCAGCCCCCCCAGGGACAGTTATAACTATGGCTACACCTTC
TRBV4-1	TRBJ2-1	TRBD1	many	CASSHGQGGYNEQFF	TGCGCCAGCAGTCATGGACAGGGTGGCTACAATGAGCAGTTCTTC
TRBV29-1	TRBJ2-7	-	-	CSAQGGPYEQYF	TGCAGCGCCCAGGGGGGCCCCTACGAGCAGTACTTC
TRBV20-1	TRBJ1-4	-	-	CSPKEGWGHNEKLFF	TGCAGCCCAAAAGAGGGGTGGGGACATAATGAAAAACTGTTTTTT
TRBV7-9	TRBJ2-1	-	many	CASAYNEQFF	TGTGCCAGCGCCTACAATGAGCAGTTCTTC
TRBV5-1	TRBJ2-7	-	-	CASRITGYEQYF	TGCGCCAGCAGGATTACGGGCTACGAGCAGTACTTC
TRBV10-1	TRBJ2-1	TRBD2	few	CVSSDGGTLNEQFF	TGCGTCAGCAGTGACGGGGGGACGCTCAATGAGCAGTTCTTC
TRBV12-3/TRBV12-4	TRBJ1-1	-	many	CASSLRGMNTEAFF	TGTGCCAGCAGTTTAAGGGGAATGAACACTGAAGCTTTCTTT
TRBV7-2	TRBJ2-7	-	-	CASSFGQMIYEQYF	TGTGCCAGCAGCTTTGGACAGATGATCTACGAGCAGTACTTC
TRBV5-4	TRBJ2-3	-	few	CASSFEGGQVADTQYF	TGTGCCAGCAGCTTCGAGGGGGGGCAAGTCGCAGATACGCAGTATTTT
TRBV6-5	TRBJ2-1	TRBD2	-	CASSFERGYNEQFF	TGTGCCAGCAGCTTCGAGCGGGGATACAATGAGCAGTTCTTC
TRBV4-3	TRBJ2-1	TRBD2	-	CASSQDSSGYNEQFF	TGCGCCAGCAGCCAAGATTCTAGCGGCTACAATGAGCAGTTCTTC
TRBV20-1	TRBJ1-2	-	many	CSARTRDNYGYTF	TGCAGTGCTAGGACACGGGACAACTATGGCTACACCTTC
TRBV29-1	TRBJ1-2	-	-	CSVDVMGGEGSFGYTF	TGCAGCGTCGATGTAATGGGGGGGGAGGGTAGCTTCGGCTACACCTTC
TRBV20-1	TRBJ2-3	-	many	CSGSSAVDTQYF	TGCAGTGGTTCTAGCGCTGTGGATACGCAGTATTTT
TRBV4-1	TRBJ2-1	-	few	CASSQGGLSYNEQFF	TGCGCCAGCAGCCAAGGCGGGCTGTCTTACAATGAGCAGTTCTTC
TRBV4-3	TRBJ1-6	-	-	CASSQESRIDNSPLHF	TGCGCCAGCAGCCAAGAATCCAGGATTGATAATTCACCCCTCCACTTT
TRBV5-1	TRBJ2-3	TRBD1	-	CASSKSGTGVDESQYF	TGCGCCAGCAGTAAGTCCGGGACAGGGGTCGATGAGTCGCAGTATTTT
TRBV19	TRBJ1-2	TRBD1	few	CATGQGSGYTF	TGTGCCACCGGACAGGGGTCTGGCTACACCTTC
TRBV2	TRBJ2-3	TRBD1	few	CASSERDRVSYGGTDTQYF	TGTGCCAGCAGTGAGCGGGACAGGGTTTCCTACGGCGGCACAGATACGCAGTATTTT
TRBV5-4	TRBJ2-2	-	-	CASSWGGTNTGELFF	TGTGCCAGCAGCTGGGGGGGCACGAACACCGGGGAGCTGTTTTTT
TRBV7-2	TRBJ2-7	-	many	CASSSRDISYEQYF	TGTGCCAGCAGCTCTAGGGACATTTCCTACGAGCAGTACTTC
TRBV5-6	TRBJ2-7	-	many	CASATTVSYEQYF	TGTGCCAGCGCAACGACGGTCTCCTACGAGCAGTACTTC
TRBV12-3/TRBV12-4	TRBJ1-5	-	few	CASSLMNQPQHF	TGTGCCAGCAGTTTAATGAATCAGCCCCAGCATTTT
TRBV6-1	TRBJ1-5	-	few	CATSQNSNQPQHF	TGTGCCACCAGTCAAAATAGCAATCAGCCCCAGCATTTT
TRBV4-2	TRBJ2-2	-	-	CASSQTKITSGELFF	TGTGCCAGCAGCCAAACTAAGATAACGTCCGGGGAGCTGTTTTTT
TRBV7-9	TRBJ1-1	TRBD1	many	CASSQGTGKGDTEAFF	TGTGCCAGCAGCCAAGGGACAGGGAAAGGGGACACTGAAGCTTTCTTT
TRBV10-3	TRBJ1-1	TRBD1	few	CAIVRDGTGNTEAFF	TGTGCCATCGTCAGAGACGGGACAGGTAACACTGAAGCTTTCTTT
TRBV7-9	TRBJ1-2	-	many	CASSLAQVIYGYTF	TGTGCCAGCAGCTTAGCCCAGGTTATCTATGGCTACACCTTC
TRBV7-8	TRBJ1-5	-	few	CASSPDVAGYQPQHF	TGTGCCAGCAGCCCCGACGTGGCAGGGTATCAGCCCCAGCATTTT
TRBV7-9	TRBJ1-2	-	many	CASSGDGGYGYTF	TGTGCCAGCAGCGGTGACGGAGGATATGGCTACACCTTC
TRBV7-6	TRBJ2-2	TRBD2	-	CASSLARSGGNTGELFF	TGTGCCAGCAGCTTAGCGAGAAGCGGGGGAAACACCGGGGAGCTGTTTTTT
TRBV30	TRBJ1-4	TRBD1	few	CALRTGFIEELFF	TGTGCCTTGCGGACAGGGTTCATCGAGGAACTGTTTTTT
TRBV4-3	TRBJ1-1	-	few	CASSRGTEAFF	TGCGCCAGCAGCCGAGGGACTGAAGCTTTCTTT
TRBV12-3/TRBV12-4	TRBJ2-1	-	many	CASSPNSGFSSYNEQFF	TGTGCCAGCAGTCCGAATAGCGGATTCAGCTCCTACAATGAGCAGTTCTTC